This T cell receptor (beta chain) was found in a study of blood T cell repertoires in COVID-19. The data were produced by immunoSEQ multiplex PCR, yet TCRdb's version contains in-frame clones alone and is incomplete. Among 470,000 or so clones listed, about 85% were seen once. CDR3 length equals 14 residues. V lost 1 base and J lost 1, with 7 bases in between. From germline, CDR1 is SGHTA and CDR2 FQGNSA. This chain links TRBV7-2 with TRBJ1-1; D perhaps matches TRBD1 (5 bases). The TCR sequence derives from a woman aged 18-29 years with acute COVID-19. The sample comprised PBMCs or T cells enriched from blood (not recorded which). The CDR3 loop reads CASSLGGKNTEAFF. The CDR3 nucleotides are TGTGCCAGCAGCTTAGGGGGCAAGAACACTGAAGCTTTCTTT.